The 9 T cell receptor beta chains reported below all come from one sample, sequenced in a study of T cell responses to AZD1222 COVID-19 vaccine. Clones were sequenced by immunoSEQ multiplex PCR, and TCRdb holds only the in-frame ones, with some missing. The top ten clones hold about 3.4% of a sample with more than 140,000 clones, about nine tenths of them seen once. Sequenced here: peripheral blood, sampled on day 0 of MenACWY control vaccination. These receptors were collected from an adult in good health.

V gene TRBV6-6 combines with J gene TRBJ2-7, with D perhaps TRBD1 or TRBD2 (5 bases each). Germline CDR1 MNHNY, CDR2 SVGAGI (reference sequence). Deletions cut 8 bases from V and 1 base from J, with 12 bases between. The CDR3 is made up of 13 amino acids. The CDR3 region is CASGRDGSYEQYF. CDR3 DNA: TGTGCCAGCGGCCGGGACGGATCCTACGAGCAGTACTTC.

This chain uses TRBV5-1 with TRBJ1-2, with TRBD1 matching over 11 bases. The CDR3 runs 15 residues. Germline V gene lookup returns CDR1 SGHRS and CDR2 YFSETQ. V lost 4 bases and J lost 6; bases outside the gene matches: 8. This chain's CDR3 is CASSGWTGGVDGYTF. CDR3 DNA sequence: TGCGCCAGCAGCGGGTGGACAGGGGGCGTCGATGGCTACACCTTC.

The rearrangement uses TRBV9 and TRBJ1-2; no firm D call. V was trimmed by 0 bases and J by 5 bases, leaving 8 bases between them. The CDR3 contains 13 residues. The germline CDR1 and CDR2 sequences are SGDLS and YYNGEE. The CDR3 sequence: CASSVEAGYGYTF. The CDR3, as DNA: TGTGCCAGCAGCGTAGAGGCGGGATATGGCTACACCTTC.

This clone appeared a single time. V and J are TRBV23-1 and TRBJ2-5; the D gene is possibly TRBD2 (6 bases). TRBV23-1 is marked as an open reading frame, function uncertain. The CDR3 spans 14 residues. V shed 6 bases and J shed 4 bases, with 15 bases lying between them. In nucleotides, the CDR3 is TGCGCCAGCAGCCCGGCGGGGTTAGGAGAGACCCAGTACTTC. Translated, it gives CASSPAGLGETQYF.

The chain employs TRBV9 and TRBJ2-2; TRBD2 aligns across 8 bases. V shed 7 bases and J 6 bases; nucleotides not matched to a gene: 8. Germline CDR1 reads SGDLS; CDR2 reads YYNGEE. This CDR3 has 14 amino acids. The chain's CDR3 is CASRGGLLPGELFF. Here the CDR3 DNA reads TGTGCCAGCCGGGGGGGGCTCCTTCCCGGGGAGCTGTTTTTT.

The rearrangement links TRBV24-1 to TRBJ1-4; 9 positions agree with TRBD1. CDR3 length equals 15 residues. After removal of 4 bases from V and 5 bases from J, the junction contained 4 bases not matched to a gene. The germline V gene has CDR1 KGHDR and CDR2 SFDVKD. The CDR3 region has the DNA TGTGCCACCAGTGACACCGGGACAGGGAATGAAAAACTGTTTTTT. Translating it yields CATSDTGTGNEKLFF.

This clone was picked up a small number of times. The rearrangement links TRBV7-9 to TRBJ2-7; 8 nucleotides agree with TRBD2. V shed 5 bases and J 7 bases; nucleotides not matched to a gene: 7. The CDR3 length is 13 residues. The germline V gene encodes CDR1 SEHNR and CDR2 FQNEAQ (reference sequence). The chain's CDR3 is CASSPRGAREQYF. The CDR3 DNA sequence: TGTGCCAGCAGCCCGCGGGGGGCACGGGAGCAGTACTTC.

This chain links TRBV19 with TRBJ2-7; D possibly corresponds to TRBD1 (5 bases). The ends were cut back, 5 bases at V and 2 bases at J, with 16 bases in the middle. Germline CDR1 is LNHDA and CDR2 is SQIVND (reference sequence). The CDR3 contains 15 residues. In DNA form, the CDR3 reads TGTGCCAGTAGTTGGTCAGAGATCAGGGCCTACGAGCAGTACTTC. Translation: CASSWSEIRAYEQYF.

This clone was counted once. V and J are TRBV27 and TRBJ2-7; 9 nucleotides agree with TRBD2. V shed 2 bases and J 3 bases; nucleotides not matched to a gene: 2. Germline CDR1 and CDR2: MNHEY and SMNVEV (reference sequence). This CDR3 is built from 14 residues. This CDR3 reads CASSLAGGIYEQYF. The DNA of the CDR3 is TGTGCCAGCAGTTTAGCGGGAGGGATCTACGAGCAGTACTTC.